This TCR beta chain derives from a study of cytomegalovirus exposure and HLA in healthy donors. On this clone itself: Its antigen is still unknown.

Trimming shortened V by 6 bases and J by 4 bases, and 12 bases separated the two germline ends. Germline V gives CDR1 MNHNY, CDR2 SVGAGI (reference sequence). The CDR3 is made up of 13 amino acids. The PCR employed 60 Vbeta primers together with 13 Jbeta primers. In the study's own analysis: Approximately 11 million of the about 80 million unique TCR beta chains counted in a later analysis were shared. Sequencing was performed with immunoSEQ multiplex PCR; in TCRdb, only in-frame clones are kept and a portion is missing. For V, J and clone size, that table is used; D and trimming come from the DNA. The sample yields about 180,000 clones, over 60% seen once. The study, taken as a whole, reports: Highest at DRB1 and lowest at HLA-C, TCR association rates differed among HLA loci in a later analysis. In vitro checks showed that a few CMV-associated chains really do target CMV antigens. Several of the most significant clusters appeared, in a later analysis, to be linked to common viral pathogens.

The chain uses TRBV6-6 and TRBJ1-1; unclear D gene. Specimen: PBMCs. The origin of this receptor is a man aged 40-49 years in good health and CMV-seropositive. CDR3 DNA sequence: TGTGCCAGCAGCCCCGCGTCCGCCACTGAAGCTTTCTTT. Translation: CASSPASATEAFF.